This record concerns one T cell receptor beta chain sequence. Its antigen is undetermined. Germline CDR1 reads SGDLS; CDR2 reads YYNGEE. CDR3 length: 15 amino acids. V was shortened by 0 bases and J by 0 bases, with 6 bases between the two germline ends. Generated by immunoSEQ multiplex PCR, the TCRdb table keeps only in-frame clones and is missing some. The sample lists about 220,000 clones, approximately 87% occurring once. These data belong to a study of Ad26.COV2.S vaccination and SARS-CoV-2 variants. Whole-study context: The vaccine Ad26.COV2.S was put into the muscle once, or twice with 56 days between.

Treatment noted: about 20 received Ad26.COV2.S at low or high dose, single or two shots; several received placebo; per-sample allocation not given. Collection of samples fell on day 63 after the first vaccine or placebo injection. The study, taken as a whole, reports: Total T cell responses were possibly underestimated by TCR breadth and depth analyses. Vaccine recipients and placebo recipients showed similar non-spike TCR breadth. People who got the vaccine had more spike-specific TCR breadth than people who got placebo.

The chain links TRBV9 to TRBJ2-2; D is perhaps TRBD1 (5 bases). The sequencing here drew on peripheral blood, taken in a trial of Ad26.COV2.S vaccine versus placebo. The sequence came from a person aged 18-60 years who received the Ad26.COV2.S COVID-19 vaccine or a placebo. DNA of the CDR3: TGTGCCAGCAGCGTAGCAGGGTCGAACACCGGGGAGCTGTTTTTT. This translates into CASSVAGSNTGELFF.